The clone carrying this T cell receptor (beta chain) appeared many times. This sample was included in a study of T-cell reconstitution after alpha-beta-depleted transplantation in children. V dropped 4 bases and J dropped 3 bases, with 16 bases sitting between them. CDR3 length: 15 residues. Unique molecular identifiers were used to barcode this TCRbeta library. TCRdb fed the PCR reads into MiXCR, producing one record per CDR3 protein. The table lists 360,000 or so distinct CDR3 sequences, just over 20% of them singletons. The sequencing here drew on PBMCs from the stem cell graft donor, taken from the stem cell graft. The gene calls are TRBV12-3 or TRBV12-4 and TRBJ2-7; no clear D. This sequence was found in a human donor who donated a stem cell graft to a child with acute myeloid leukemia. The CDR3 DNA reads as TGTGCCAGCAGTTATAGCCTACTTGCGAGCTACGAGCAGTACTTC. As protein: CASSYSLLASYEQYF.